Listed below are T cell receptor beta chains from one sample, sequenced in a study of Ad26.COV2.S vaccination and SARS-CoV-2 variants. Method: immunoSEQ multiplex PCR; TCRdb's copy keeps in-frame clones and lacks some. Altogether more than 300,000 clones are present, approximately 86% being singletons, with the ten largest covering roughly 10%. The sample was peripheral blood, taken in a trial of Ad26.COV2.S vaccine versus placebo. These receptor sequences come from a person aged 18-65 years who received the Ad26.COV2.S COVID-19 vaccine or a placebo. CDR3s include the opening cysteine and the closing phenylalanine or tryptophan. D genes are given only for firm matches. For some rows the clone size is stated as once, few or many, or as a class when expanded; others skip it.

CDR3: CASSYLGRNSGNTIYF; length: 16; size: .; D: .; V: TRBV6-5; J: TRBJ1-3
CDR3: CASSPLGGGTDTQYF; length: 15; size: .; D: TRBD2; V: TRBV4-1; J: TRBJ2-3
CDR3: CASSIPRSHRSAFF; length: 14; size: .; D: .; V: TRBV19; J: TRBJ1-1
CDR3: CATSRDRGEETQYF; length: 14; size: .; D: TRBD2; V: TRBV15; J: TRBJ2-5
CDR3: CASSPRIASNSPLHF; length: 15; size: .; D: .; V: TRBV18; J: TRBJ1-6
CDR3: CSASRQGVAEQYF; length: 13; size: few; D: TRBD1; V: TRBV20-1; J: TRBJ2-7
CDR3: CASSQEGTSGSRETQYF; length: 17; size: .; D: TRBD2; V: TRBV4-2; J: TRBJ2-5
CDR3: CASSQGQGASEAFF; length: 14; size: .; D: TRBD1; V: TRBV4-2; J: TRBJ1-1
CDR3: CASGGQVVKGYTF; length: 13; size: .; D: .; V: TRBV2; J: TRBJ1-2
CDR3: CASSHSNEAFF; length: 11; size: .; D: .; V: TRBV6-2/TRBV6-3; J: TRBJ1-1
CDR3: CATADPDTEAFF; length: 12; size: .; D: .; V: TRBV3-1/TRBV3-2; J: TRBJ1-1
CDR3: CASSLGTRGYEQYF; length: 14; size: .; D: TRBD2; V: TRBV6-5; J: TRBJ2-7
CDR3: CASSLTGGGYSPLHF; length: 15; size: .; D: TRBD1; V: TRBV27; J: TRBJ1-6
CDR3: CASSLLGQSLNTEAFF; length: 16; size: .; D: .; V: TRBV28; J: TRBJ1-1
CDR3: CASSLWQGGSPLHF; length: 14; size: .; D: .; V: TRBV27; J: TRBJ1-6
CDR3: CASSLGGLAQQETQYF; length: 16; size: .; D: TRBD2; V: TRBV11-2; J: TRBJ2-5
CDR3: CASSPPGTGTLWGYTF; length: 16; size: .; D: TRBD1; V: TRBV18; J: TRBJ1-2